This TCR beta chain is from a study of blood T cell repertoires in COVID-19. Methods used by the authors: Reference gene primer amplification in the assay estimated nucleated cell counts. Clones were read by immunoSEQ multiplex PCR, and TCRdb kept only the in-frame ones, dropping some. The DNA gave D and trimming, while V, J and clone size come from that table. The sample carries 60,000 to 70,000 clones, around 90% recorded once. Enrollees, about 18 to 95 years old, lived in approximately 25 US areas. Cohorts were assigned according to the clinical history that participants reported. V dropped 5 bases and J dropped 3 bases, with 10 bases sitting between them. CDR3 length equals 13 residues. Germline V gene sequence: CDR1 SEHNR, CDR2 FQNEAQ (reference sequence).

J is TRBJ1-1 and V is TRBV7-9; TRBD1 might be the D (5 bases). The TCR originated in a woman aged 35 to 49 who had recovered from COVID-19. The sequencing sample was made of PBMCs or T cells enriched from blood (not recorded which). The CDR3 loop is CASSGGWDTEAFF. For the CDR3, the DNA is TGTGCCAGCAGCGGGGGGTGGGACACTGAAGCTTTCTTT.